This T cell receptor beta chain came from a study of T cell clonotyping in hematopoietic cell transplantation. Study outcomes and limitations: After transplant, recipient diversity fell while pathologically expanded clonotypes grew through day 180. Graft donor and pretransplant recipient Inverse Simpson Index values predicted broader posttransplant TCR diversity.

On this clone: The antigen is not known.

Time point specified: recipient sample about 28 days before transplant, after cytoreduction. Data came from immunoSEQ multiplex PCR; TCRdb stores just in-frame clones and leaves some out. The sample yields about 13,000 clones, around four fifths seen once. CDR3 length: 16 amino acids. Per the germline V gene, CDR1 is WSHSY and CDR2 is SAAADI. V lost 0 bases, J lost 0 bases, and 9 bases lay in between. The sequence was obtained from a man in his sixties with acute myeloid leukemia. Some clones in this sample may be carry-over from other donors' samples. The source material was peripheral blood mononuclear cells, sampled before stem cell transplant. The chain couples TRBV10-2 to TRBJ1-5; the D is unclear. CDR3 region: CASSESPGNSNQPQHF. In DNA form, the CDR3 reads TGCGCCAGCAGTGAGTCCCCAGGAAATAGCAATCAGCCCCAGCATTTT.